Below, 25 T cell receptor beta chains from the same sample are listed, as sequenced in a study of cytomegalovirus exposure and HLA in healthy donors. This PCR relied on a set of 60 Vbeta primers and 13 Jbeta primers. Sequencing used immunoSEQ multiplex PCR; TCRdb keeps in-frame clones, though not all of them. The table has some 140,000 clones, over 65% seen once. Material: PBMCs. The receptor set was obtained from a female donor in good health and CMV-seropositive.

The sample holds one count of this clone. The junction differs from germline at one of its ends, possibly a read error. The chain combines TRBV7-9 with TRBJ2-1; D may be TRBD2 (5 bases). Germline V lookup: CDR1 SEHNR, CDR2 FQNEAQ (reference sequence). The CDR3 totals 17 residues. In nucleotides, the CDR3 is TGTTCCAGCAGCTCGGAGGCAGGCCCTAGCTCCTACAATGAGCAGTTCTTC. It translates to CSSSSEAGPSSYNEQFF.

V and J are TRBV5-5 and TRBJ2-7; 12 bases line up with TRBD2. The CDR3 is 18 residues long. Germline CDR1 and CDR2: SGHKS and YYEKEE (reference sequence). With V trimmed by 4 bases and J by 3 bases, 14 bases remained unmatched. The CDR3 DNA is TGTGCCAGCAGCCTACCGGGGGAGACTAGCGGGGGTATCTACGAGCAGTACTTC. This sequence encodes CASSLPGETSGGIYEQYF.

The chain uses TRBV4-1 and TRBJ1-2; D gene uncertain. Per the germline V gene, CDR1 is MGHRA and CDR2 is YSYEKL. CDR3 length: 16 residues. Trimming removed 1 base at V and 8 bases at J, with 20 bases between. The CDR3 bases are TGCGCCAGCAGCCAAGTCACGCATGCAGTAGCGCAAGGCTACACCTTC. Residues: CASSQVTHAVAQGYTF.

The CDR3 region has the DNA TGTGCCAGCTCACCACAGGCGGAGTACACAGATACGCAGTATTTT. Translation: CASSPQAEYTDTQYF. J is TRBJ2-3 and V is TRBV18; the D is unclear. This CDR3 is built from 15 residues. V lost 1 base and J 2 bases, leaving 10 bases between the germline ends. Germline V lookup: CDR1 KGHSH, CDR2 LQKENI.

About this clone: The same CDR3 also results from other DNA sequences found in this sample. V is TRBV10-3 and J is TRBJ1-3; D gene uncertain. CDR3 length equals 14 residues. V was cut by 0 bases and J by 3 bases, with 6 bases left in between. Germline values: CDR1 ENHRY, CDR2 SYGVKD. The CDR3 DNA reads TGTGCCATCAGTGAGTCGTATAGTGGAAACACCATATATTTT. It yields the protein CAISESYSGNTIYF.

The chain couples TRBV15 to TRBJ2-7; 10 nucleotides align to TRBD1. Germline values: CDR1 LNHNV, CDR2 YYDKDF (reference sequence). Trimming took 3 bases from V and 4 from J; bases not matched to a gene: 3. The CDR3 contains 14 residues. The CDR3 DNA reads TGTGCCACCAGCAGGGGGACAGGGGCTTACGAGCAGTACTTC. Protein: CATSRGTGAYEQYF.

This rearrangement joins TRBV15 to TRBJ2-7, with TRBD2 matching over 9 bases. Germline CDR1 is LNHNV and CDR2 is YYDKDF (reference sequence). J was trimmed by 5 bases and V by 0 bases; bases with no gene match: 5. The CDR3 consists of 15 residues. CDR3 protein: CATSRDVAGVDEQYF. DNA of the CDR3: TGTGCCACCAGCAGAGATGTAGCGGGAGTAGACGAGCAGTACTTC.

A single count supports this clone. The CDR3 protein is CASSPPRGSSTDTQYF. The CDR3 DNA reads TGTGCCAGCTCACCACCCAGAGGTTCTAGCACAGATACGCAGTATTTT. This rearrangement joins TRBV18 to TRBJ2-3, with no clear D. This CDR3 has 16 amino acids. The germline CDR1 and CDR2 sequences are KGHSH and LQKENI. The germline V and J ends were trimmed by 0 bases and 0 bases, with 10 bases remaining between them.

This chain uses TRBV11-2 with TRBJ1-1; no definite D call. The CDR3 sequence is 13 residues long. Trimming removed 1 base from V and 7 bases from J, with 10 bases in between. CDR1 and CDR2 from the germline V gene are SGHAT and FQNNGV. The CDR3 coding sequence is TGTGCCAGCAGCTTAGGTGGACTTGATGAAGCTTTCTTT. Its protein is CASSLGGLDEAFF. The entire variable domain, with the rest obtained from reference TRBV11-2 and TRBJ1-1, is as follows: EAGVAQSPRYKIIEKRQSVAFWCNPISGHATLYWYQQILGQGPKLLIQFQNNGVVDDSQLPKDRFSAERLKGVDSTLKIQPAKLEDSAVYLCASSLGGLDEAFFGQGTRLTVV.

The CDR3 sequence is CASSTETSLHTDTQYF. CDR3 in DNA: TGTGCCAGCTCAACGGAGACTAGCCTCCACACAGATACGCAGTATTTT. The V call is TRBV18, the J call TRBJ2-3; TRBD2 agrees at 7 bases. Germline CDR1 reads KGHSH; CDR2 reads LQKENI. J gave up 2 bases and V 5 bases, and 10 bases lay outside the gene matches. The CDR3 loop spans 16 amino acids.

V gene TRBV27 combines with J gene TRBJ2-7, with 9 bases lining up with TRBD1. Germline lookup yields CDR1 MNHEY and CDR2 SMNVEV (reference sequence). V dropped 8 bases and J dropped 1; count of bases not matched to a gene: 6. The CDR3 spans 14 residues. CDR3 amino acids: CASRTGDFSYEQYF. Here the CDR3 DNA reads TGTGCCAGCCGGACAGGGGATTTTTCCTACGAGCAGTACTTC.

The rearrangement joins TRBV2 to TRBJ1-2; 7 positions match TRBD1. In germline, CDR1 is SNHLY, CDR2 FYNNEI. CDR3 size: 13 residues. Trimming at V came to 5 bases and at J to 6 bases, leaving 6 bases not matched to a gene. Here the CDR3 DNA reads TGTGCCAGCAGTATCGACAGGGATCATGGCTACACCTTC. Translation: CASSIDRDHGYTF.

This clone showed up just once. The germline gene is not matched at one end of the junction; a read error may be the cause. This sequence joins TRBV30 and TRBJ1-6; 7 bases line up with TRBD1. Germline CDR1 is GTSNPN and CDR2 is SVGIG (reference sequence). The CDR3 spans 11 residues. The CDR3 here is CAWSVGDSKLF. As DNA, the CDR3 is TGTGCCTGGAGTGTAGGGGACAGTAAATTATTT.

This chain links TRBV27 with TRBJ2-3; TRBD2 might be the D (5 bases). V was shortened by 4 bases and J by 7 bases, with 12 bases between the two germline ends. Germline CDR1 reads MNHEY; CDR2 reads SMNVEV (reference sequence). CDR3 size: 13 residues. CDR3 bases: TGTGCCAGCAGTTCGCGTAGCGACTATACGCAGTATTTT. Translating it yields CASSSRSDYTQYF.

The chain joins TRBV7-9 to TRBJ2-5, with D hard to call. This CDR3 has 11 amino acids. The V and J ends lost 3 bases and 4 bases respectively, with 3 bases between them. CDR1 SEHNR and CDR2 FQNEAQ come from the germline V gene (reference sequence). The CDR3 DNA sequence: TGTGCCAGCAGCTTTCGAGAGACCCAGTACTTC. Protein: CASSFRETQYF.

J is TRBJ2-5 and V is TRBV7-3; 7 bases are shared with TRBD2. CDR1 and CDR2 (germline): SGHTA, FQGTGA. The J segment lost 5 bases and the V segment lost 1 base, leaving 7 bases of the junction unmatched. There are 15 residues in the CDR3. Written as DNA, the CDR3 is TGTGCCAGCAGCTTAATGGGGGAGGGCCGCGAGACCCAGTACTTC. This gives the protein CASSLMGEGRETQYF.

This chain connects TRBV14 to TRBJ2-2, with D unresolved. This CDR3 comprises 14 residues. Trimming removed 2 bases at V and 3 bases at J, with 7 bases between. Per the germline V gene, CDR1 is SGHDN and CDR2 is FVKESK. The CDR3 loop is CASSQLLYTGELFF. CDR3 DNA sequence: TGTGCCAGCAGCCAACTTCTGTACACCGGGGAGCTGTTTTTT. The full variable domain, in which reference TRBV14 and TRBJ2-2 provide the parts outside the CDR3, is EAGVTQFPSHSVIEKGQTVTLRCDPISGHDNLYWYRRVMGKEIKFLLHFVKESKQDESGMPNNRFLAERTGGTYSTLKVQPAELEDSGVYFCASSQLLYTGELFFGEGSRLTVL.

The rearrangement joins TRBV7-9 to TRBJ1-4, with 8 positions matching TRBD1. V was clipped by 4 bases and J by 14 bases; unmatched bases: 9. The germline CDR1 and CDR2 sequences are SEHNR and FQNEAQ (reference sequence). There are 13 residues in the CDR3. As DNA, the CDR3 is TGTGCCAGCAGCTCCGGACAGGGCAGACCGCTGTTTTTT. Its protein is CASSSGQGRPLFF.

As regards this clone: The junction does not match germline at one end; this may be a read error. The chain joins TRBV7-9 to TRBJ1-1, with D possibly TRBD1 on 5 matching bases. The V gene's germline CDR1 is SEHNR and CDR2 FQNEAQ (reference sequence). The length of the CDR3 is 13 residues. This chain's CDR3 is CSSSLIPGTEAFF. DNA of the CDR3: TGTTCCAGCAGCTTGATCCCAGGGACTGAAGCTTTCTTT.

The chain combines TRBV5-1 with TRBJ1-2; D possibly corresponds to TRBD1 (6 bases). The germline CDR1 and CDR2 sequences are SGHRS and YFSETQ. The CDR3 is 13 residues long. V was clipped by 0 bases and J by 8 bases, with 11 bases between them. CDR3 sequence: CASSLVGAIGYTF. CDR3 DNA: TGCGCCAGCAGCTTGGTGGGGGCGATCGGCTACACCTTC.

V gene TRBV5-1 combines with J gene TRBJ2-5; 8 positions agree with TRBD2. The V and J ends lost 4 bases and 10 bases, in that order; junction bases with no gene match: 15. Germline V gene lookup returns CDR1 SGHRS and CDR2 YFSETQ. This CDR3 has 15 amino acids. Here the CDR3 DNA reads TGCGCCAGCAGCCTGTCACCGGGAGGGGAAGAGGTCCAGTACTTC. Amino acids: CASSLSPGGEEVQYF.

The CDR3 region is CASSQTGTGVGNEQYF. The CDR3 region has the DNA TGCGCCAGCAGCCAAACCGGGACAGGGGTAGGTAACGAGCAGTACTTC. The chain recombines TRBV4-1 with TRBJ2-7, with 10 positions matching TRBD1. Germline CDR1 reads MGHRA; CDR2 reads YSYEKL. The CDR3 has 16 amino acids. V trimming: 2 bases; J trimming: 5 bases; junction bases outside the gene matches: 9.

A few counts support this clone. The rearrangement joins TRBV27 to TRBJ2-7, with a possible D match to TRBD1 (5 bases). Germline-derived CDR1 and CDR2 are MNHEY and SMNVEV (reference sequence). V was clipped by 6 bases and J by 3 bases, with 15 bases between them. The CDR3 covers 14 residues. Here the CDR3 DNA reads TGTGCCAGCAGCCAACAAGACAGTTACTACGAGCAGTACTTC. Its translation: CASSQQDSYYEQYF.

The chain is built from TRBV6-5 and TRBJ2-7, with 11 bases lining up with TRBD2. The CDR3 is made up of 15 amino acids. CDR1 and CDR2 (germline): MNHEY, SVGAGI. V shed 0 bases and J 3 bases; nucleotides not matched to a gene: 1. The CDR3 DNA reads TGTGCCAGCAGTTACTCGACTAGCGGGAACTACGAGCAGTACTTC. This gives the protein CASSYSTSGNYEQYF.

This chain links TRBV5-4 with TRBJ1-1, with D unresolved. The CDR3 covers 13 residues. Germline V gene data show CDR1 as SGHNT and CDR2 as YYREEE (reference sequence). V lost 5 bases to trimming and J lost 10 bases, with 18 bases between them. The CDR3 nucleotides are TGTGCCAGCAGATTCATAGAGGGCCCCGCAGCTTTCTTT. Its protein is CASRFIEGPAAFF.